One and the same sample provided the 9 T cell receptor beta chains below, sequenced in a study of cytomegalovirus exposure and HLA in healthy donors. PCR was performed using 60 Vbeta and 13 Jbeta primers. Profiling relied on immunoSEQ multiplex PCR, and the TCRdb table lists in-frame clones only, not all of them. The table lists 100,000 to 120,000 clones, 15% of them singletons, with roughly 0.8% in the top ten. Material for sequencing was PBMCs. These TCRs come from a female donor in good health and CMV-seronegative.

This chain uses TRBV20-1 with TRBJ2-7; possibly TRBD1 for D (6 bases). The CDR3 is 11 residues long. CDR1 is DFQATT, CDR2 SNEGSKA, per germline (reference sequence). Trimming left V 5 bases short and J 3 bases short, with 8 bases between. CDR3 nucleotides: TGCAGTGCTCGACAGGACTACGAGCAGTACTTC. Protein product: CSARQDYEQYF.

This rearrangement joins TRBV27 to TRBJ2-7; D is perhaps TRBD2 (6 bases). The length of the CDR3 is 14 residues. V shed 4 bases and J shed 4 bases, with 14 bases lying between them. CDR1 and CDR2 from the germline V gene are MNHEY and SMNVEV (reference sequence). The CDR3 DNA reads as TGTGCCAGCAGTTCGGGACTCTCACTGTACGAGCAGTACTTC. Its translation is CASSSGLSLYEQYF.

The table lists this clone with a few counts. The rearrangement joins TRBV29-1 to TRBJ2-1; maybe TRBD2 (6 bases). Per germline, CDR1 SQVTM and CDR2 ANQGSEA. V was shortened by 4 bases and J by 0 bases, with 10 bases between the two germline ends. The CDR3 length is 14 residues. CDR3 DNA sequence: TGCAGCGTTGCCGGAGGGAGCTCCTACAATGAGCAGTTCTTC. It codes for CSVAGGSSYNEQFF.

The chain carries TRBV7-2 and TRBJ2-2; 11 nucleotides align to TRBD2. This CDR3 spans 16 amino acids. V was pared by 5 bases and J by 5 bases, with 7 bases of the junction left unmatched. Germline CDR1 and CDR2: SGHTA and FQGNSA. The CDR3 DNA reads as TGTGCCAGCAGCCCTATCCGGACTAGCGGGACCGGGGAGCTGTTTTTT. The encoded protein is CASSPIRTSGTGELFF.

CDR3 in DNA: TGTGCCAGCAGCACGCGACAGGGGGCCATCTCGGTGGGTGCTTTCTTT. The encoded protein is CASSTRQGAISVGAFF. The J gene is TRBJ1-1, the V gene TRBV7-2; TRBD1 matches 10 bases. The J segment lost 11 bases and the V segment lost 5 bases, leaving 17 bases of the junction unmatched. CDR3 length equals 16 residues. Germline lookup yields CDR1 SGHTA and CDR2 FQGNSA. Full variable domain (remainder filled in from reference TRBV7-2 and TRBJ1-1): GAGVSQSPSNKVTEKGKDVELRCDPISGHTALYWYRQSLGQGLEFLIYFQGNSAPDKSGLPSDRFSAERTGGSVSTLTIQRTQQEDSAVYLCASSTRQGAISVGAFFGQGTRLTVV.

This clone was seen more than once but under ten times. V is TRBV30 and J is TRBJ1-6, with D unresolved. From germline, CDR1 is GTSNPN and CDR2 SVGIG (reference sequence). The CDR3 has 15 amino acids. V was trimmed by 4 bases and J by 0 bases, leaving 10 bases between them. As DNA, the CDR3 is TGTGCCTGGACACATTCTAGCTCCTATAATTCACCCCTCCACTTT. Translation: CAWTHSSSYNSPLHF. Complete variable domain (other parts from reference TRBV30 and TRBJ1-6): SQTIHQWPATLVQPVGSPLSLECTVEGTSNPNLYWYRQAAGRGLQLLFYSVGIGQISSEVPQNLSASRPQDRQFILSSKKLLLSDSGFYLCAWTHSSSYNSPLHFGNGTRLTVT.

V gene TRBV30 combines with J gene TRBJ2-1; 8 bases agree with TRBD2. V shed 0 bases and J 2 bases; nucleotides not matched to a gene: 6. Germline lookup yields CDR1 GTSNPN and CDR2 SVGIG (reference sequence). The CDR3 covers 16 residues. The CDR3 loop is CAWSVLGTRTYNEQFF. CDR3 in DNA: TGTGCCTGGAGTGTACTGGGGACTAGAACCTACAATGAGCAGTTCTTC. Variable domain in full (rest from reference TRBV30 and TRBJ2-1): SQTIHQWPATLVQPVGSPLSLECTVEGTSNPNLYWYRQAAGRGLQLLFYSVGIGQISSEVPQNLSASRPQDRQFILSSKKLLLSDSGFYLCAWSVLGTRTYNEQFFGPGTRLTVL.

The chain is built from TRBV7-2 and TRBJ2-3, with D possibly matching TRBD2 (5 bases). V lost 1 base and J 6 bases, leaving 11 bases between the germline ends. The length of the CDR3 is 14 residues. From germline, CDR1 is SGHTA and CDR2 FQGNSA. The DNA of the CDR3 is TGTGCCAGCAGCTTAGGAGGGTCTTGGGATACGCAGTATTTT. Translation: CASSLGGSWDTQYF.

V and J are TRBV6-6 and TRBJ1-2; TRBD1 matches at 7 bases. The CDR3 sequence is 14 residues long. V shed 6 bases, J shed 3 bases, and the junction held 7 bases outside the gene matches. Germline CDR1 and CDR2: MNHNY and SVGAGI (reference sequence). The CDR3: CASRLGGLDYGYTF. Here the CDR3 DNA reads TGTGCCAGCAGACTAGGGGGCTTGGACTATGGCTACACCTTC.